A few counts support the clone carrying this T cell receptor (delta chain). Its antigen remains unknown. These data belong to a study of Vδ1+ human thymocytes. Study-level findings and limits: Around 20% of thymic delta-chain sequences were Vdelta2, with few Vdelta3, unlike blood Vdelta1+ controls. In the thymus, TRG and TRD repertoires looked highly polyclonal with Gaussian CDR3 lengths.

Germline CDR1 is TSWWSYY and CDR2 is QGS. V was shortened by 2 bases and J by 7 bases, with 14 bases between the two germline ends. The CDR3 length is 14 residues. RNA was extracted from the cells and then reverse transcribed. CDR3 amplicons came from multiplex PCR with pooled V-gene forward and constant-region reverse primers. With CATT, TCRdb re-called clones from the multiplex PCR reads. In the table there are 20,000 to 25,000 delta-chain clones, 25% to 30% of which are singletons. The sorted cells were CD3+ Vdelta1+ Vdelta2- thymocytes from alphabeta-depleted thymus. The chain has TRDV1 and TRDJ1; maybe TRDD2 (6 bases). This sequence originates from a boy in the first two years of life who had congenital heart surgery. Specimen: Vdelta1+ gamma-delta thymocytes from the thymus. The subset was: FACS-sorted CD3+ TCRalphabeta- TCRVdelta1+ TCRVdelta2- thymocytes. CDR3 protein: CALGESRPSLKLIF. CDR3 nucleotides: TGTGCTCTTGGGGAAAGTCGACCTTCCCTTAAACTCATCTTT.